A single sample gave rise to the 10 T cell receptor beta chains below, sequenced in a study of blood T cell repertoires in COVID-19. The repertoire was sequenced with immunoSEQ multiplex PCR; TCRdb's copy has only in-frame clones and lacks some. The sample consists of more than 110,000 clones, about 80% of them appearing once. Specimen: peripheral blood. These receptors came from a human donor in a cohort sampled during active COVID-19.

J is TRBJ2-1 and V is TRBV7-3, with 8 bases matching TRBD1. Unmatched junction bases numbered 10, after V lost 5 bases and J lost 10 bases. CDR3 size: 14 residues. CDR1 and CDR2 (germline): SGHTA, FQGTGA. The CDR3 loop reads CASSPGGAVREQFF. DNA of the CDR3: TGTGCCAGCAGCCCAGGGGGCGCTGTCCGGGAGCAGTTCTTC.

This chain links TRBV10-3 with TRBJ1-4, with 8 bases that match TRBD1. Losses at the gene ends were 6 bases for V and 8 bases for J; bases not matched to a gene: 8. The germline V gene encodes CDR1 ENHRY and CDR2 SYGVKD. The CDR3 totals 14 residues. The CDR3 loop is CAIRSTGDGEKLFF. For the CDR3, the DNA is TGTGCCATCAGATCGACAGGGGACGGGGAAAAACTGTTTTTT.

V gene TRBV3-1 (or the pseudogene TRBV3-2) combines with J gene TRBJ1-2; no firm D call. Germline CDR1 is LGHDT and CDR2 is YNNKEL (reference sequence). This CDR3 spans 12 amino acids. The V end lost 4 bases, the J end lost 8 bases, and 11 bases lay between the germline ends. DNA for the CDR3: TGTGCCAGCAGCCCAAGCCCGAACGGCTACACCTTC. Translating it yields CASSPSPNGYTF.

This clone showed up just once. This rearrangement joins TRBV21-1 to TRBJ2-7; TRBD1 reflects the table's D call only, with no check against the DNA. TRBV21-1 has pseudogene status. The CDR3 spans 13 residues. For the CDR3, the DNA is TGTGCTCCCAAACGGGACAGGGGCTACGAGCAGTACTTC. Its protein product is CAPKRDRGYEQYF.

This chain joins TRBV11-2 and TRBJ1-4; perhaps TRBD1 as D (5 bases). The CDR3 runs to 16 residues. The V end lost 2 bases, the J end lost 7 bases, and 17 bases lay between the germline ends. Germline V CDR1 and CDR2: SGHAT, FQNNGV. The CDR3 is CASSLTGGRAGEKLFF. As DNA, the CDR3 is TGTGCCAGCAGCTTAACCGGGGGGAGGGCGGGTGAAAAACTGTTTTTT.

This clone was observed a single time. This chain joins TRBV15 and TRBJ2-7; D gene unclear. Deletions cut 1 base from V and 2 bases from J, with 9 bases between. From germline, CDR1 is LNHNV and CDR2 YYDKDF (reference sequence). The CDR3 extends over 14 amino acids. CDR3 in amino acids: CATSRVYRAYEQYF. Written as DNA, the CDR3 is TGTGCCACCAGCAGAGTGTACAGAGCCTACGAGCAGTACTTC.

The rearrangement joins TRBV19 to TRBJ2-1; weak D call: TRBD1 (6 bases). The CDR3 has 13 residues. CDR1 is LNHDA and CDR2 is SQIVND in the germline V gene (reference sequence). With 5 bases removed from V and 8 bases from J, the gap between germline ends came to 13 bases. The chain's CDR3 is CASSQQGLDEQFF. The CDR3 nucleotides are TGTGCCAGTAGTCAACAGGGTCTCGATGAGCAGTTCTTC.

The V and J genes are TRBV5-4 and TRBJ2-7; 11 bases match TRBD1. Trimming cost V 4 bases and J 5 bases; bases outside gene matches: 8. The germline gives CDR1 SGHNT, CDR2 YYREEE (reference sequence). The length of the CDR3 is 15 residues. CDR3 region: CASSPGGTGGDEQYF. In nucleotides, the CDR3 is TGTGCCAGCAGCCCAGGCGGGACAGGGGGGGACGAGCAGTACTTC.

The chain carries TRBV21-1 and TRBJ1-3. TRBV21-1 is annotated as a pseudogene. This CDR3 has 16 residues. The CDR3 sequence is CASSKAAGDSGNTIYF. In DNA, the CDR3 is TGTGCCAGCAGCAAAGCGGCCGGAGACTCTGGAAACACCATATATTTT.

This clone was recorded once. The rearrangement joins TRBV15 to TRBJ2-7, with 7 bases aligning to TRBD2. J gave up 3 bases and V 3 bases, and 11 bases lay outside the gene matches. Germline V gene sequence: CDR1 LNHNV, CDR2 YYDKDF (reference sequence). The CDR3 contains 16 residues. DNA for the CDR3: TGTGCCACCAGCAGGGGGAGGGAGGATTTTTTCTACGAGCAGTACTTC. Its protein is CATSRGREDFFYEQYF.